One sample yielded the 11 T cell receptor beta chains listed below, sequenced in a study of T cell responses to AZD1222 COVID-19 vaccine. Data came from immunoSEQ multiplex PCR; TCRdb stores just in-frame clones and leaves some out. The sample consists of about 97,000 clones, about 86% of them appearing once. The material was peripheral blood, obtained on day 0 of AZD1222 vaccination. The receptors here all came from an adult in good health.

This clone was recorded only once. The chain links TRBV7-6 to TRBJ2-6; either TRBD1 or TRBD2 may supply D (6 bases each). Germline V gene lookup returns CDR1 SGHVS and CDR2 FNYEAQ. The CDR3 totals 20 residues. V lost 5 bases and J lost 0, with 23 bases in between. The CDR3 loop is CASSQHPLGRGLSGANVLTF. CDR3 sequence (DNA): TGTGCCAGCAGCCAACACCCGCTTGGCAGGGGACTCTCTGGGGCCAACGTCCTGACTTTC.

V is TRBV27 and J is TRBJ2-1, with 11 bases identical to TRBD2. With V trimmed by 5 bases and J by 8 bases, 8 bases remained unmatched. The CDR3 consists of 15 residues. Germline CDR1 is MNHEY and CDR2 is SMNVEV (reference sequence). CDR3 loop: CASSQTSGSGDEQFF. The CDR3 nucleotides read TGTGCCAGCAGTCAAACTAGCGGGAGCGGCGATGAGCAGTTCTTC.

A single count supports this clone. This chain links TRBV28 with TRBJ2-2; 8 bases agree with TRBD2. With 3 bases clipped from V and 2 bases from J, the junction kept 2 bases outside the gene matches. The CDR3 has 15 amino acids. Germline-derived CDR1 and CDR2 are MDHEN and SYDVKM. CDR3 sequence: CASSFGLANTGELFF. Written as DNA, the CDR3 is TGTGCCAGCAGTTTCGGACTAGCCAACACCGGGGAGCTGTTTTTT.

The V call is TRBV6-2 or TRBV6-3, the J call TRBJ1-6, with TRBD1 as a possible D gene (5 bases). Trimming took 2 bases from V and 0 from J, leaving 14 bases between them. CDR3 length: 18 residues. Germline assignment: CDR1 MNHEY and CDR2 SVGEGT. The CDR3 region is CASSYTGHFFSYNSPLHF. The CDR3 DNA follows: TGTGCCAGCAGTTACACTGGACACTTCTTCTCCTATAATTCACCCCTCCACTTT.

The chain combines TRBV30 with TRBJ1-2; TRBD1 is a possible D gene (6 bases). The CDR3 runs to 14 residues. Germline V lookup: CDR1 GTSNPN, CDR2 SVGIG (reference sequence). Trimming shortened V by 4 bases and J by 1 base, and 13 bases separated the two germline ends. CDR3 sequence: CAWNHRTVNYGYTF. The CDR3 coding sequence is TGTGCCTGGAACCACCGGACAGTTAACTATGGCTACACCTTC.

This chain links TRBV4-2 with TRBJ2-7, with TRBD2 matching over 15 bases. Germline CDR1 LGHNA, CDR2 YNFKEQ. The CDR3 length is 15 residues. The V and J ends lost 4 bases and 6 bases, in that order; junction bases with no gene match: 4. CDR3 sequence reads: CASSLGLAGGGEQYF. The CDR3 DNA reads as TGTGCCAGCAGCCTCGGACTAGCGGGAGGGGGCGAGCAGTACTTC.

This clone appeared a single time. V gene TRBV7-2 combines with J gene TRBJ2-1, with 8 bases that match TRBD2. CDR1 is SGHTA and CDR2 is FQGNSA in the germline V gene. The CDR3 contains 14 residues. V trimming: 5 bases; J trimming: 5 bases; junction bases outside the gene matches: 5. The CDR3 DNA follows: TGTGCCAGCAGCGGACGACTAGCGAACAATGAGCAGTTCTTC. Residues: CASSGRLANNEQFF. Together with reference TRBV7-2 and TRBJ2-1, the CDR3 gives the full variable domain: GAGVSQSPSNKVTEKGKDVELRCDPISGHTALYWYRQSLGQGLEFLIYFQGNSAPDKSGLPSDRFSAERTGGSVSTLTIQRTQQEDSAVYLCASSGRLANNEQFFGPGTRLTVL.

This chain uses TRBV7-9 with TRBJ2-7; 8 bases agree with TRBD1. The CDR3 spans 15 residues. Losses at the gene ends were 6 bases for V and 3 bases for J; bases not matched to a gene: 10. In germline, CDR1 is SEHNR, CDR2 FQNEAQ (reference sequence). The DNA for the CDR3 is TGTGCCAGCAGTTTGGACAGGGTAAGCCTCTACGAGCAGTACTTC. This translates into CASSLDRVSLYEQYF.

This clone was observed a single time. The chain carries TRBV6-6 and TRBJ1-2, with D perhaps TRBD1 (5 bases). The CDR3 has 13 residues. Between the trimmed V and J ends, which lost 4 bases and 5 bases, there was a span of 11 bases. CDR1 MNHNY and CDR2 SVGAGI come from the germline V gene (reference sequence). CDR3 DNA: TGTGCCAGCAGTTCGACAGAGAAGTATGGCTACACCTTC. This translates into CASSSTEKYGYTF.

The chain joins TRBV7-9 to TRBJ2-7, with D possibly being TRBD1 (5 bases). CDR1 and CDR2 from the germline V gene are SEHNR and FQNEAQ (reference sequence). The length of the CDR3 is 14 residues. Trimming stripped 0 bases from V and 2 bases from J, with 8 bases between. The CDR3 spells CASSLAGRAYEQYF. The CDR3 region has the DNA TGTGCCAGCAGCTTAGCCGGCAGGGCCTACGAGCAGTACTTC. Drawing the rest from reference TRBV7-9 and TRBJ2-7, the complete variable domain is DTGVSQNPRHKITKRGQNVTFRCDPISEHNRLYWYRQTLGQGPEFLTYFQNEAQLEKSRLLSDRFSAERPKGSFSTLEIQRTEQGDSAMYLCASSLAGRAYEQYFGPGTRLTVT.

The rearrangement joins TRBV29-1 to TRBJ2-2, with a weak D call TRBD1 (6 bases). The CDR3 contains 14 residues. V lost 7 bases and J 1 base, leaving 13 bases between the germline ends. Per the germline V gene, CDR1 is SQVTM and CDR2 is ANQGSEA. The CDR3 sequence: CSAFGTRNTGELFF. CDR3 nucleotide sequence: TGCAGCGCCTTCGGGACACGGAACACCGGGGAGCTGTTTTTT.